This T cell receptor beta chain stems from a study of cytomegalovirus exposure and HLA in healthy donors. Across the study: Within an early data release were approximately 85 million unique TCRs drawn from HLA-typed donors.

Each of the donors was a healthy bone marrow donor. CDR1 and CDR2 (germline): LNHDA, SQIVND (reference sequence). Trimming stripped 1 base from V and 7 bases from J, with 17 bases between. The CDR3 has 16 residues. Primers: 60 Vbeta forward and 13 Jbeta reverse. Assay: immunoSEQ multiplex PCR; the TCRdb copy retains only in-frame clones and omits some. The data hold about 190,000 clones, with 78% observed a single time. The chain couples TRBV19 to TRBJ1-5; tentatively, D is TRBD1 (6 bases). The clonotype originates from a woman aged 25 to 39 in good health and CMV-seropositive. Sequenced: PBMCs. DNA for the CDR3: TGTGCCAGTAGTATAGTCGGGGGGGGCGCGGGCCAGCCCCAGCATTTT. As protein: CASSIVGGGAGQPQHF. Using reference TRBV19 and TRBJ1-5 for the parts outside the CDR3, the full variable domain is DGGITQSPKYLFRKEGQNVTLSCEQNLNHDAMYWYRQDPGQGLRLIYYSQIVNDFQKGDIAEGYSVSREKKESFPLTVTSAQKNPTAFYLCASSIVGGGAGQPQHFGDGTRLSIL.